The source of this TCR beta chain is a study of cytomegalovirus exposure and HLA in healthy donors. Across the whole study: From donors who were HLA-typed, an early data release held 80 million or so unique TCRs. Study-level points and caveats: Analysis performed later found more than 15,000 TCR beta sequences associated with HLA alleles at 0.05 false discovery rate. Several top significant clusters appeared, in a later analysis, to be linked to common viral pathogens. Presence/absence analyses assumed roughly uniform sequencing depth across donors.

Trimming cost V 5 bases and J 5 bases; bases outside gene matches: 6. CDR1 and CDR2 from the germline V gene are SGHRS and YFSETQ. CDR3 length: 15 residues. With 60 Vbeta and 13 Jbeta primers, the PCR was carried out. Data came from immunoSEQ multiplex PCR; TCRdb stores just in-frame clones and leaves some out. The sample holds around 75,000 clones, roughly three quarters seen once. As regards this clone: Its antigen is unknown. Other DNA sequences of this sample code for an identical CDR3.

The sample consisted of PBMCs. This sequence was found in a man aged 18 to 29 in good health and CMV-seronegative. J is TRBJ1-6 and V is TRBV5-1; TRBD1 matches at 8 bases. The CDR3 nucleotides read TGCGCCAGCAGGAGGACAGGGCCCAATAATTCACCCCTCCACTTT. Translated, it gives CASRRTGPNNSPLHF.